This T cell receptor (beta chain) originates from a study of cytomegalovirus exposure and HLA in healthy donors. Study in general: A subsequent analysis reported that the 95 to 150 validation repertoires were produced on the same platform that had also been used for the approximately 710 first-cohort repertoires.

The method was immunoSEQ multiplex PCR; TCRdb's version includes in-frame clones alone and lacks a portion of them. The data hold 60,000 or so clones, with about nine tenths observed a single time. The V end was cut by 3 bases, the J end by 4 bases, with 17 bases between. Per the germline V gene, CDR1 is SGDLS and CDR2 is YYNGEE. The CDR3 contains 16 residues. Input material: PBMCs. The chain has TRBV9 and TRBJ1-3; possible D gene TRBD1, 6 bases. The sequence derives from a man in his late teens or twenties in good health and CMV-seronegative. DNA of the CDR3: TGTGCCAGCAGCGCCACCCTCGGACAGCCGGGAAACACCATATATTTT. Protein: CASSATLGQPGNTIYF.